These 18 T cell receptor beta chains were all obtained from the same sample, sequenced in a study of breast tumors, draining lymph nodes, adjacent tissues. Samples came from axillary lymph nodes draining the breast cancer. TCRdb processed the multiplex PCR reads anew with MiXCR; each CDR3 protein has one entry. The sample shows about 200,000 distinct CDR3 sequences, about 32% of them seen only once. Sequencing input: axillary lymph node tissue. Every receptor here comes from a female donor with breast cancer. Some clones in this sample may be carry-over from other donors' samples.

This clonotype was found a few times. The gene calls are TRBV6-6 and TRBJ1-1, with 9 positions matching TRBD1. Germline V gene lookup returns CDR1 MNHNY and CDR2 SVGAGI (reference sequence). The CDR3 is 13 residues long. V lost 5 bases and J lost 4; bases outside the gene matches: 2. CDR3 amino acids: CASSPGQGTEAFF. The CDR3 DNA reads as TGTGCCAGCAGTCCGGGACAGGGCACTGAAGCTTTCTTT.

This chain connects TRBV5-1 to TRBJ1-1, with D possibly matching TRBD1 (6 bases). V lost 0 bases to trimming and J lost 1 base, with 16 bases between them. The germline CDR1 and CDR2 sequences are SGHRS and YFSETQ. This CDR3 contains 17 residues. The CDR3, as DNA: TGCGCCAGCAGCTTGGACGGGGGGGGGCGGTGGAACACTGAAGCTTTCTTT. Protein product: CASSLDGGGRWNTEAFF.

This clonotype was recorded at least ten times. A much bigger clone sits one base away, suggesting this may be a read error. CDR3 sequence: CSASRSPNEPFF. The DNA for the CDR3 is TGCAGTGCTAGTCGGTCCCCCAATGAGCCGTTCTTC. This sequence joins TRBV20-1 and TRBJ2-1, with D unresolved. The CDR3 totals 12 residues. CDR1 is DFQATT and CDR2 is SNEGSKA in the germline V gene (reference sequence).

This clonotype was observed at least ten times. The chain employs TRBV2 and TRBJ1-2, with 8 bases matching TRBD1. Germline values: CDR1 SNHLY, CDR2 FYNNEI. This CDR3 region has 13 residues. Germline trimming cut 4 bases from V and 5 bases from J; bases unmatched to any gene: 3. CDR3 residues: CASSAGQDYGYTF. The CDR3 coding sequence is TGTGCCAGCAGTGCGGGACAGGATTATGGCTACACCTTC.

The V and J genes are TRBV5-4 and TRBJ2-5; a weak D match, TRBD1 (6 bases). With 4 bases removed from V and 0 bases from J, the gap between germline ends came to 16 bases. Germline-derived CDR1 and CDR2 are SGHNT and YYREEE (reference sequence). CDR3 length equals 16 residues. In nucleotides, the CDR3 is TGTGCCAGCAGCGGCCAGCAGGGGATGTACCAAGAGACCCAGTACTTC. Protein product: CASSGQQGMYQETQYF.

V usage is TRBV7-9 and J usage is TRBJ2-2, with 7 positions matching TRBD1. Germline V lookup: CDR1 SEHNR, CDR2 FQNEAQ (reference sequence). There are 16 residues in the CDR3. V shed 1 base, J shed 3 bases, and the junction held 5 bases outside the gene matches. CDR3 in amino acids: CASSLETGFYTGELFF. Here the CDR3 DNA reads TGTGCCAGCAGCTTAGAGACAGGGTTCTACACCGGGGAGCTGTTTTTT.

This clonotype occurred many times. The rearrangement uses TRBV6-1 and TRBJ1-2; TRBD1 might be the D (6 bases). V gave up 7 bases and J gave up 1 base, with 19 bases separating them. This CDR3 has 16 residues. Germline CDR1 is MNHNS and CDR2 is SASEGT. The CDR3 DNA follows: TGTGCCAGCAACCCCCCAACCGGACAGAATAACTATGGCTACACCTTC. Translating gives CASNPPTGQNNYGYTF.

Turning to this clonotype: A much bigger clone sits one base away, suggesting this may be a read error. The chain links TRBV5-1 to TRBJ2-5; 7 bases line up with TRBD1. CDR3 length equals 16 residues. Germline CDR1 reads SGHRS; CDR2 reads YFSETQ. CDR3 DNA sequence: TGCACCAGCAGCTTGTTATCGGCAGGGGGTATGGAGACCCAGTACTTC. This gives the protein CTSSLLSAGGMETQYF.

V gene TRBV10-3 combines with J gene TRBJ2-7, with 8 bases lining up with TRBD2. V was clipped by 4 bases and J by 2 bases; unmatched bases: 7. The length of the CDR3 is 15 residues. The germline V gene has CDR1 ENHRY and CDR2 SYGVKD. CDR3 sequence: CAISGLLADAYEQYF. As DNA, the CDR3 is TGTGCCATCAGTGGGTTACTAGCGGACGCCTACGAGCAGTACTTC.

This clonotype was counted at least ten times. Here the CDR3 DNA reads TGTGCCATCAGTGACAGCAAGCTGTCCTACGAGCAGTACTTC. Protein sequence: CAISDSKLSYEQYF. This chain links TRBV10-3 with TRBJ2-7; D ambiguous. The V gene's germline CDR1 is ENHRY and CDR2 SYGVKD. V lost 3 bases and J lost 1, with 10 bases in between. This CDR3 has 14 amino acids.

The chain is built from TRBV20-1 and TRBJ2-2; 8 bases line up with TRBD2. J was trimmed by 3 bases and V by 6 bases; bases with no gene match: 6. The CDR3 sequence is 14 residues long. Germline CDR1 is DFQATT and CDR2 is SNEGSKA (reference sequence). CDR3 amino acids: CSAPAGEYTGELFF. The CDR3 DNA is TGCAGTGCCCCAGCGGGGGAGTACACCGGGGAGCTGTTTTTT.

This clonotype was detected ten times or more. This sequence joins TRBV5-4 and TRBJ2-2; 8 positions match TRBD2. Losses at the gene ends were 2 bases for V and 1 base for J; bases not matched to a gene: 4. The germline V gene encodes CDR1 SGHNT and CDR2 YYREEE (reference sequence). The CDR3 consists of 16 residues. For the CDR3, the DNA is TGTGCCAGCAGCTTAAAAAGCGGGAGGAACACCGGGGAGCTGTTTTTT. Translating it yields CASSLKSGRNTGELFF. The entire variable domain, with the rest obtained from reference TRBV5-4 and TRBJ2-2, is as follows: ETGVTQSPTHLIKTRGQQVTLRCSSQSGHNTVSWYQQALGQGPQFIFQYYREEENGRGNFPPRFSGLQFPNYSSELNVNALELDDSALYLCASSLKSGRNTGELFFGEGSRLTVL.

In its sample, this clonotype was seen many times. V gene TRBV18 combines with J gene TRBJ1-2, with TRBD1 matching over 11 bases. CDR3 length: 17 residues. Germline V gene sequence: CDR1 KGHSH, CDR2 LQKENI. J lost 4 bases, V lost 5 bases, and 12 bases had no gene match. The CDR3 here is CASSAQDQGQGGYGYTF. In DNA, the CDR3 is TGTGCCAGCTCAGCCCAAGACCAGGGACAGGGGGGCTATGGCTACACCTTC. The full variable domain, in which reference TRBV18 and TRBJ1-2 provide the parts outside the CDR3, is NAGVMQNPRHLVRRRGQEARLRCSPMKGHSHVYWYRQLPEEGLKFMVYLQKENIIDESGMPKERFSAEFPKEGPSILRIQQVVRGDSAAYFCASSAQDQGQGGYGYTFGSGTRLTVV.

The table lists this clonotype with a few counts. At one end the junction does not follow the germline gene, possibly because of a read error. The chain uses TRBV2 and TRBJ1-6; TRBD1 is a possible D gene (5 bases). CDR1 SNHLY and CDR2 FYNNEI come from the germline V gene. CDR3 length: 15 amino acids. This chain's CDR3 is CASNERGATSSPLHF. As DNA, the CDR3 is TGTGCCAGCAATGAACGTGGGGCTACGAGTTCACCCCTCCACTTT.

This clonotype was seen many times. The CDR3 DNA sequence: TGTGCCAGCAGCTTATATGGGACCAGCACAGATACGCAGTATTTT. It encodes CASSLYGTSTDTQYF. V gene TRBV11-2 combines with J gene TRBJ2-3, with D perhaps assigned TRBD1 or TRBD2 (5 bases each). V gave up 2 bases and J gave up 0 bases, with 9 bases separating them. The CDR3 has 15 residues. CDR1 SGHAT and CDR2 FQNNGV come from the germline V gene.

At least ten counts were recorded for this clonotype. The J gene is TRBJ2-6, the V gene TRBV2; 7 bases line up with TRBD1. V lost 8 bases, J lost 0 bases, and 4 bases stayed unmatched. The CDR3 has 15 amino acids. Germline loops: CDR1 SNHLY, CDR2 FYNNEI. This chain's CDR3 is CASLGQFSGANVLTF. The CDR3, as DNA: TGTGCCAGCCTGGGACAGTTCTCTGGGGCCAACGTCCTGACTTTC.

In its sample, this clonotype was seen many times. The gene calls are TRBV20-1 and TRBJ1-5; D may be TRBD1 (5 bases). The CDR3 covers 13 residues. Trimming took off 4 bases at V and 6 bases at J, with 13 bases between the two ends. Germline CDR1 DFQATT, CDR2 SNEGSKA (reference sequence). This CDR3 is CSAIGGRSQPQHF. In DNA, the CDR3 is TGCAGTGCTATTGGGGGTCGAAGTCAGCCCCAGCATTTT.

This clonotype was detected ten times or more. J is TRBJ1-6 and V is TRBV20-1, with D tentatively TRBD1 (6 bases). The CDR3 is 14 residues long. V dropped 3 bases and J dropped 7 bases, with 13 bases sitting between them. Germline V gene data show CDR1 as DFQATT and CDR2 as SNEGSKA (reference sequence). The CDR3 nucleotides are TGCAGTGCTAGGAACAGGGTCGTCAATTCACCCCTCCACTTT. Translation: CSARNRVVNSPLHF.